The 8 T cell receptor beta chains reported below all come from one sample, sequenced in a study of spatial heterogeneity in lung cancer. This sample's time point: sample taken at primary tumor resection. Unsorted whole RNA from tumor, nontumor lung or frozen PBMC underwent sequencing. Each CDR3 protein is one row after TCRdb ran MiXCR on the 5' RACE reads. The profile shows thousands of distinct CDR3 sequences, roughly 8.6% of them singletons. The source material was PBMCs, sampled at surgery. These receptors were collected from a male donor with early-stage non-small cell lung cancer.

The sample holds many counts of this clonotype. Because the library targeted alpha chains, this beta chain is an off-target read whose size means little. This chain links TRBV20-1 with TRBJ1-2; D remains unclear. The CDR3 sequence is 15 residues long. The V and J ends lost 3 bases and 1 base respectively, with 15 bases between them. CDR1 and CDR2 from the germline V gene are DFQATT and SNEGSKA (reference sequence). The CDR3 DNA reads TGCAGTGCTAGTAGGCAGGACCAGGATAACTATGGCTACACCTTC. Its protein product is CSASRQDQDNYGYTF.

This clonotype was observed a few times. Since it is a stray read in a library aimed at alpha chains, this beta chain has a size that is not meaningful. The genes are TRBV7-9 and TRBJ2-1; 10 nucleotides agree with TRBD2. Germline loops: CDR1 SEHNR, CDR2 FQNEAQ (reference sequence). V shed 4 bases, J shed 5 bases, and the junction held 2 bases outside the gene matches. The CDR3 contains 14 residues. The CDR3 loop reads CASSSGLADNEQFF. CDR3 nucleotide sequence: TGTGCCAGCAGCTCAGGACTAGCGGACAATGAGCAGTTCTTC.

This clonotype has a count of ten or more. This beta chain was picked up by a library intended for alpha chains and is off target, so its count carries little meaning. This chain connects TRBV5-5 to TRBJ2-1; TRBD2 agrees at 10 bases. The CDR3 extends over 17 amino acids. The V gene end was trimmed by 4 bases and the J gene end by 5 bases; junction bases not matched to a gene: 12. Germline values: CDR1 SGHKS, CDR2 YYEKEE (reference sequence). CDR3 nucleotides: TGTGCCAGCAGCGCGCGCCCTAGCGGGAGTTCGCACAATGAGCAGTTCTTC. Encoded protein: CASSARPSGSSHNEQFF.

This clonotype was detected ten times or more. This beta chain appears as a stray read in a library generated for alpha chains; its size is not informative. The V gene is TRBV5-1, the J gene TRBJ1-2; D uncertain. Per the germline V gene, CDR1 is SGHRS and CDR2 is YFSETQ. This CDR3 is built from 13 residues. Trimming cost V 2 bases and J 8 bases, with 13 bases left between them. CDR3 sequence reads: CASSFGSAPGYTF. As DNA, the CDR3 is TGCGCCAGCAGCTTTGGATCGGCGCCCGGCTACACCTTC.

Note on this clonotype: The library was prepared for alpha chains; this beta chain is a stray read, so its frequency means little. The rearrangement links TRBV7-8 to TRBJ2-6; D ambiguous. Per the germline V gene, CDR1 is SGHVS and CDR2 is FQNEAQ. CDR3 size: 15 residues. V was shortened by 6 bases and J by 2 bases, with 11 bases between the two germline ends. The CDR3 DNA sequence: TGTGCCAGCAGTCCACCTTCTACTGGGGCCAACGTCCTGACTTTC. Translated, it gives CASSPPSTGANVLTF. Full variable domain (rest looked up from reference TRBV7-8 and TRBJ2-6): GAGVSQSPRYKVAKRGQDVALRCDPISGHVSLFWYQQALGQGPEFLTYFQNEAQLDKSGLPSDRFFAERPEGSVSTLKIQRTQQEDSAVYLCASSPPSTGANVLTFGAGSRLTVL.

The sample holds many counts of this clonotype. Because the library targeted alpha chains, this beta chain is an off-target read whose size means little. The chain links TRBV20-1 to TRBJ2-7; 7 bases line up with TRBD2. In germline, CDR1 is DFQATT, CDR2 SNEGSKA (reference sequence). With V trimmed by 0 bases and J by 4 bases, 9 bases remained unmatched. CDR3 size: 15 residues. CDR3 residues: CSARDISAGVYEQYF. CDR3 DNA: TGCAGTGCTAGAGATATCTCGGCGGGAGTTTACGAGCAGTACTTC.

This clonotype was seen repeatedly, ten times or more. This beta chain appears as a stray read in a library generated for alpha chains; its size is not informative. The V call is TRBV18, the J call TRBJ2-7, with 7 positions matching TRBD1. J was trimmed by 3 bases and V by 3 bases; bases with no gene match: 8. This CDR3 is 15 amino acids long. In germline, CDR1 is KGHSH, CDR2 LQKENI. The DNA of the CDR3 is TGTGCCAGCTCACCGACAACAGGGGACCTCTACGAGCAGTACTTC. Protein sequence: CASSPTTGDLYEQYF.

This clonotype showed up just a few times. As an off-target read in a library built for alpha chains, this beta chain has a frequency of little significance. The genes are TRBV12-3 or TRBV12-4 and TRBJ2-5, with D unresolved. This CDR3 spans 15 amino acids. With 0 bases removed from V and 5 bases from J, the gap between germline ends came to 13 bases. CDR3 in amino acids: CASSLAGPRAETQYF. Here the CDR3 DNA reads TGTGCCAGCAGTTTAGCTGGCCCCCGCGCGGAGACCCAGTACTTC.